Each of the 25 T cell receptor beta chains below was sequenced from the same sample in a study of blood T cells in healthy people across ages. A J-beta primer mix and a sample-barcoded 5' primer were used in a second PCR of roughly 6 to 12 cycles. TCRdb recomputed calls from the 5' RACE reads with MiXCR, one row per CDR3 protein. The repertoire holds 550,000 to 600,000 distinct CDR3 sequences, with about 45% as singletons. Sequenced material: blood. Every receptor here comes from a man aged 80 or over in good health.

V gene TRBV11-2 combines with J gene TRBJ2-7, with 8 bases matching TRBD2. CDR3 length: 15 amino acids. Trimming cost V 4 bases and J 7 bases; bases outside gene matches: 12. Germline V gene sequence: CDR1 SGHAT, CDR2 FQNNGV. The CDR3: CASSSGLAGYNEQYF. The DNA for the CDR3 is TGTGCCAGCAGCTCCGGGTTAGCGGGATACAATGAGCAGTACTTC.

The chain is built from TRBV7-2 and TRBJ2-3; D may correspond to TRBD1 or TRBD2 (6 bases each). Germline V CDR1 and CDR2: SGHTA, FQGNSA. The V and J ends lost 4 bases and 0 bases respectively, with 17 bases between them. This CDR3 spans 17 amino acids. CDR3 region: CASSSRGPGASTDTQYF. CDR3 DNA sequence: TGTGCCAGCAGCTCTCGAGGCCCGGGGGCGAGCACAGATACGCAGTATTTT.

V is TRBV4-1 and J is TRBJ1-3, with D possibly TRBD1 on 5 matching bases. Trimming removed 1 base from V and 2 bases from J, with 9 bases in between. The CDR3 sequence is 15 residues long. Germline CDR1 reads MGHRA; CDR2 reads YSYEKL. The CDR3 loop reads CASSQVGGAGNTIYF. The CDR3 bases are TGCGCCAGCAGCCAAGTAGGAGGGGCTGGAAACACCATATATTTT.

The chain couples TRBV15 to TRBJ2-1; unclear D gene. Germline values: CDR1 LNHNV, CDR2 YYDKDF (reference sequence). V was shortened by 5 bases and J by 2 bases, with 7 bases between the two germline ends. CDR3 length: 13 residues. The CDR3 bases are TGTGCCACCAGCGAGCAGGCCTACAATGAGCAGTTCTTC. Translation: CATSEQAYNEQFF.

Here the CDR3 DNA reads TGTGCCAGCAGTGGCGGTTTAGCGGGGAGCACAGATACGCAGTATTTT. Its protein is CASSGGLAGSTDTQYF. The V gene is TRBV2, the J gene TRBJ2-3; 8 bases line up with TRBD2. After removal of 4 bases from V and 0 bases from J, the junction contained 6 bases not matched to a gene. This CDR3 region has 16 residues. Germline V gives CDR1 SNHLY, CDR2 FYNNEI.

This clonotype is a singleton in its sample. The chain couples TRBV3-1 to TRBJ2-7; 8 bases fit TRBD1. Unmatched junction bases numbered 12, after V lost 6 bases and J lost 5 bases. This CDR3 spans 15 amino acids. Per germline, CDR1 LGHDT and CDR2 YNNKEL (reference sequence). This CDR3 is CASSPPAGGFHEQYF. CDR3 coding DNA: TGTGCCAGCAGTCCCCCAGCAGGGGGCTTCCACGAGCAGTACTTC.

CDR3 amino acids: CASSYSGRQNQPQHF. The CDR3, as DNA: TGTGCCAGCAGTTACAGCGGGCGGCAAAATCAGCCCCAGCATTTT. This rearrangement joins TRBV6-2 or TRBV6-3 to TRBJ1-5; D not resolved. Germline V gene sequence: CDR1 MNHEY, CDR2 SVGEGT. The CDR3 covers 15 residues. V was clipped by 2 bases and J by 4 bases, with 12 bases between them.

At least ten counts were recorded for this clonotype. A junction boundary mismatches the germline segment, possibly from a read error. The gene calls are TRBV7-9 and TRBJ1-5, with D uncertain. Germline assignment: CDR1 SEHNR and CDR2 FQNEAQ (reference sequence). The CDR3 has 13 residues. The CDR3 spells CASSLVSGQPQHF. In DNA form, the CDR3 reads TGTGCCAGCAGTTTAGTATCCGGCCAGCCCCAGCATTTT.

The chain combines TRBV6-2 or TRBV6-3 with TRBJ2-7, with unresolved D. The J call is uncertain, as TRBJ2-5 better fits the DNA end. CDR3 size: 11 residues. Germline V gene sequence: CDR1 MNHEY, CDR2 SVGEGT. CDR3 region: CASSYYGTQYF. Here the CDR3 DNA reads TGTGCCAGCAGTTATTATGGGACCCAGTACTTC.

The chain is built from TRBV7-9 and TRBJ2-5; D call uncertain. TRBJ2-7 explains the end of the DNA better; the J call may be wrong. The CDR3 covers 13 residues. Germline values: CDR1 SEHNR, CDR2 FQNEAQ (reference sequence). This CDR3 reads CAIVSLSSYEQYF. For the CDR3, the DNA is TGTGCCATAGTATCGCTAAGCTCCTACGAGCAGTACTTC.

This clonotype was observed at least ten times. The gene calls are TRBV7-9 and TRBJ2-1; 10 bases agree with TRBD1. Losses at the gene ends were 6 bases for V and 7 bases for J; bases not matched to a gene: 9. The germline V gene encodes CDR1 SEHNR and CDR2 FQNEAQ (reference sequence). CDR3 length: 15 amino acids. Written as DNA, the CDR3 is TGTGCCAGCAGAGCCGGGACAGGGGTGGAGAATGAGCAGTTCTTC. It yields the protein CASRAGTGVENEQFF.

CDR3 in amino acids: CASSYGGARANEQFF. The CDR3 nucleotides read TGTGCCAGCAGTTACGGCGGGGCCCGAGCTAATGAGCAGTTCTTC. V and J are TRBV6-6 and TRBJ2-1; D is perhaps TRBD2 (6 bases). Trimming shortened V by 2 bases and J by 7 bases, and 15 bases separated the two germline ends. Germline loops: CDR1 MNHNY, CDR2 SVGAGI (reference sequence). The CDR3 spans 15 residues.

The V call is TRBV20-1, the J call TRBJ1-2, with 10 bases lining up with TRBD1. Germline lookup yields CDR1 DFQATT and CDR2 SNEGSKA (reference sequence). V trimming: 5 bases; J trimming: 8 bases; junction bases outside the gene matches: 5. CDR3 size: 12 residues. The CDR3 bases are TGCAGTGCTGTGAGGACAGGGGGAGGCTACACCTTC. Amino acids: CSAVRTGGGYTF.

Comments on this clonotype: One junction end does not reproduce the germline sequence, and a read error may be involved. The chain couples TRBV7-2 to TRBJ2-4; D call uncertain. The V gene's germline CDR1 is SGHTA and CDR2 FQGNSA. The CDR3 loop spans 14 amino acids. CDR3 loop: CARSLSRSKNIQYF. CDR3 DNA: TGTGCCCGCAGCTTGTCGAGATCCAAAAACATTCAGTACTTC. Full variable domain (outside the CDR3, taken from reference TRBV7-2 and TRBJ2-4): GAGVSQSPSNKVTEKGKDVELRCDPISGHTALYWYRQSLGQGLEFLIYFQGNSAPDKSGLPSDRFSAERTGGSVSTLTIQRTQQEDSAVYLCARSLSRSKNIQYFGAGTRLSVL.

This chain uses TRBV7-9 with TRBJ2-3; D is possibly TRBD1 or TRBD2 (5 bases each). Germline lookup yields CDR1 SEHNR and CDR2 FQNEAQ (reference sequence). CDR3 size: 15 residues. V was cut by 5 bases and J by 2 bases, with 14 bases left in between. The CDR3 DNA reads as TGTGCCAGCAGCCCTGGGACGGCGAACACAGATACGCAGTATTTT. Translation gives CASSPGTANTDTQYF.

J is TRBJ2-5 and V is TRBV7-9; 7 nucleotides agree with TRBD1. Trimming cost V 1 base and J 5 bases; bases outside gene matches: 4. The CDR3 length is 14 residues. Germline CDR1 and CDR2: SEHNR and FQNEAQ (reference sequence). The DNA for the CDR3 is TGTGCCAGCAGCTTAGAAAGAGGGGGCGAGACCCAGTACTTC. It yields the protein CASSLERGGETQYF.

The V call is TRBV30, the J call TRBJ1-5, with a tentative D call TRBD1 (5 bases). The V end lost 5 bases, the J end lost 4 bases, and 15 bases lay between the germline ends. The CDR3 length is 14 residues. In germline, CDR1 is GTSNPN, CDR2 SVGIG (reference sequence). CDR3 residues: CAWGRGGVNQPQHF. CDR3 coding DNA: TGTGCCTGGGGCCGTGGGGGGGTTAATCAGCCCCAGCATTTT.

This clonotype was counted only a few times. V is TRBV7-3 and J is TRBJ2-1, with 9 positions matching TRBD1. The germline V gene encodes CDR1 SGHTA and CDR2 FQGTGA. The ends lost 1 base at V and 5 bases at J; junction bases unmatched: 9. The length of the CDR3 is 17 residues. For the CDR3, the DNA is TGTGCCAGCAGCTTAATGTTCCGACAGGGGGATAACAATGAGCAGTTCTTC. Protein product: CASSLMFRQGDNNEQFF.

The chain joins TRBV20-1 to TRBJ2-5, with D possibly matching TRBD2 (5 bases). Germline CDR1 DFQATT, CDR2 SNEGSKA (reference sequence). V was cut by 2 bases and J by 4 bases, with 11 bases left in between. This CDR3 has 13 residues. CDR3 nucleotides: TGCAGTGCTAGATTTGCAGGACTAGAGACCCAGTACTTC. Encoded protein: CSARFAGLETQYF.

A word on this clonotype: At one end, the junction sequence differs from germline, possibly due to a read error. The chain joins TRBV18 to TRBJ1-5, with D tentatively TRBD1 (6 bases). This CDR3 contains 15 residues. Germline assignment: CDR1 KGHSH and CDR2 LQKENI. The DNA for the CDR3 is TGTGCCGGCTCACCAACGGGACACGTTTTTCAGCCCCAGCATTTT. Its translation: CAGSPTGHVFQPQHF. The variable domain in full, completed from reference TRBV18 and TRBJ1-5, reads NAGVMQNPRHLVRRRGQEARLRCSPMKGHSHVYWYRQLPEEGLKFMVYLQKENIIDESGMPKERFSAEFPKEGPSILRIQQVVRGDSAAYFCAGSPTGHVFQPQHFGDGTRLSIL.

There are a few counts of this clonotype. The V gene is TRBV29-1, the J gene TRBJ2-7; a possible D gene is TRBD2 (6 bases). Germline CDR1 and CDR2: SQVTM and ANQGSEA. The CDR3 contains 12 residues. Trimming stripped 3 bases from V and 1 base from J, with 7 bases between. CDR3 protein: CSVEAGSYEQYF. The CDR3 bases are TGCAGCGTTGAGGCGGGATCCTACGAGCAGTACTTC.

The chain couples TRBV5-1 to TRBJ2-7, with 9 bases lining up with TRBD1. The germline V gene encodes CDR1 SGHRS and CDR2 YFSETQ. The CDR3 spans 14 residues. After removal of 3 bases from V and 6 bases from J, the junction contained 7 bases not matched to a gene. The CDR3 loop reads CASSWDRVPAEQYF. DNA for the CDR3: TGCGCCAGCAGCTGGGACAGGGTTCCGGCCGAGCAGTACTTC.

The chain links TRBV4-3 to TRBJ2-3; weak D call: TRBD1 (5 bases). This CDR3 comprises 18 residues. Trimming left V 3 bases short and J 0 bases short, with 19 bases between. The germline V gene encodes CDR1 LGHNA and CDR2 YSLEER. The CDR3 DNA is TGCGCCAGCAGCCAGCGACCCCCTAGGGGTACTAGCACAGATACGCAGTATTTT. Translation: CASSQRPPRGTSTDTQYF.

This sequence joins TRBV20-1 and TRBJ2-3; D is possibly TRBD2 (7 bases). This CDR3 has 14 amino acids. Germline-derived CDR1 and CDR2 are DFQATT and SNEGSKA (reference sequence). V shed 6 bases and J shed 0 bases, with 13 bases lying between them. The CDR3 protein is CSAGGGLSTDTQYF. The CDR3 DNA follows: TGCAGTGCAGGGGGGGGACTCAGCACAGATACGCAGTATTTT.

This clonotype was seen more than once but under ten times. This may be a read error, as it is one base from a much larger clone. The chain is built from TRBV7-2 and TRBJ2-3; TRBD2 aligns across 14 bases. The CDR3 spans 15 residues. The V gene end was trimmed by 5 bases and the J gene end by 8 bases; junction bases not matched to a gene: 6. Germline assignment: CDR1 SGHTA and CDR2 FQGNSA. In nucleotides, the CDR3 is TGTGCCAGCAGCCCCGGGACTAGCGGGAGAGGTACGCAGTATTTT. Its translation is CASSPGTSGRGTQYF.